This T cell receptor (beta chain) was documented in a study of T cell repertoires in cytomegalovirus infection. Germline loops: CDR1 MNHEY, CDR2 SVGAGI. CDR3 length: 13 amino acids. V was pared by 7 bases and J by 4 bases, with 10 bases between. TCRdb called the reads again in MiXCR, with one record for every CDR3 protein. Of roughly 600,000 distinct CDR3 sequences in the sample, less than 25% were seen once. Regarding the study as a whole: Dominating the ex vivo response were HLA-C-restricted CMV-specific TCR beta clonotypes.

The table lists this clonotype with many counts. The antigen is not known. The sample consisted of CD8+ T cells from PBMCs. This TCR was recovered from a human donor in good health (CMV status not recorded). Some clones in this sample may be carry-over from other donors' samples. The rearrangement links TRBV6-5 to TRBJ1-4, with a possible D match to TRBD1 (6 bases). CDR3 in DNA: TGTGCCAGCATGAGGACAGTTAATGAAAAACTGTTTTTT. Translating gives CASMRTVNEKLFF.